A selection of T cell receptor beta chains follows, all from one sample in a study of cytomegalovirus exposure and HLA in healthy donors. TCRdb's copy holds only in-frame clones and misses some; the assay was immunoSEQ multiplex PCR. The profile shows some 120,000 clones, over 60% of them singletons. Input material: PBMCs. These receptors were collected from a young man in good health and CMV-seropositive. Each CDR3 is given with its conserved first and last residue. A D gene is named only where the DNA matches it firmly. Where a row states a size, it is once, few, many or the class of an expanded clone; other rows omit it.

D,size,J,V,DNA,CDR3
NA,NA,TRBJ1-5,TRBV5-6,TGTGCCAGCAGTCTGACAGTTAGCAATCAGCCCCAGCATTTT,CASSLTVSNQPQHF
TRBD1,NA,TRBJ1-4,TRBV2,TGTGCCAGCAGCAGGGGACAGGGGCCTGAAAAACTGTTTTTT,CASSRGQGPEKLFF
TRBD1,NA,TRBJ1-3,TRBV18,TGTGCCAGCTCACCCACAGGGGATACTGGAAACACCATATATTTT,CASSPTGDTGNTIYF
NA,NA,TRBJ1-6,TRBV6-1,TGTGCCAGCAGGCTTGAGTTGAACTCACCCCTCCACTTT,CASRLELNSPLHF
NA,NA,TRBJ2-5,TRBV4-1,TGCGCCAGCAGCCATCATATTCGCGGGGCGGGCGAGACCCAGTACTTC,CASSHHIRGAGETQYF
NA,NA,TRBJ1-1,TRBV19,TGTGCCAGTAGTGCCAGGGGGAACACTGAAGCTTTCTTT,CASSARGNTEAFF
NA,few,TRBJ1-1,TRBV5-5,TGTGCCAGCAGCCAGAACCTAGGAATGAACACTGAAGCTTTCTTT,CASSQNLGMNTEAFF
NA,NA,TRBJ2-7,TRBV12-5,TGTGCTAGTGGCTTGTCGCGGGCAGCGAGCTCCTACGAGCAGTACTTC,CASGLSRAASSYEQYF
NA,NA,TRBJ2-5,TRBV5-1,TGCGCCAGCAGCTATAATTTCGGGGAGACCCAGTACTTC,CASSYNFGETQYF
NA,NA,TRBJ2-7,TRBV6-6,TGTGCCAGCAGTTTTTCGCAGGGGCCCTACGAGCAGTACTTC,CASSFSQGPYEQYF
TRBD1,few,TRBJ1-4,TRBV4-3,TGCGCCAGCAGCCAAGAAGGACAGGGGTGGGAAAAACTGTTTTTT,CASSQEGQGWEKLFF
NA,NA,TRBJ1-4,TRBV2,TGTGCCAGCAGGGCAGGGCGGATCAATGAAAAACTGTTTTTT,CASRAGRINEKLFF
TRBD2,NA,TRBJ2-1,TRBV6-5,TGTGCCAGCAGTTACGGGGGGGTGTCCTACAATGAGCAGTTCTTC,CASSYGGVSYNEQFF
TRBD1,NA,TRBJ2-5,TRBV7-9,TGTGCCAGCAGCCCCGACCAGGGGGCGACCCTCCAAGAGACCCAGTACTTC,CASSPDQGATLQETQYF
TRBD1,few,TRBJ1-1,TRBV28,TGTGCCAGCAGTTTATGGAGGGGGACAGGGGGTTCCGAAGCTTTCTTT,CASSLWRGTGGSEAFF
NA,NA,TRBJ1-1,TRBV5-1,TGCGCCAGCAGTTTTCTCGGACAGAACACTGAAGCTTTCTTT,CASSFLGQNTEAFF
TRBD2,once,TRBJ2-2,TRBV9,TGTGCCAGCAGCTCAGAGACTAGCGGGGGGGCAAGAACCGGGGAGCTGTTTTTT,CASSSETSGGARTGELFF
NA,NA,TRBJ1-1,TRBV9,TGTGCCAGCAGCGTAGTCGAGCAGAACACTGAAGCTTTCTTT,CASSVVEQNTEAFF
NA,NA,TRBJ1-6,TRBV9,TGTGCCAGCAGCCTGAGCGGGGACCCCAATTCACCCCTCCACTTT,CASSLSGDPNSPLHF
NA,NA,TRBJ1-1,TRBV13,TGTGCCAGCAGCCAGGGGTTCACCTCACCGGGGAACACTGAAGCTTTCTTT,CASSQGFTSPGNTEAFF
TRBD1,NA,TRBJ2-2,TRBV5-4,TGTGCCAGCAGAAAGAGAGGGGGCGACACCGGGGAGCTGTTTTTT,CASRKRGGDTGELFF
NA,few,TRBJ1-1,TRBV6-5,TGTGCCAGCAACGGGGAGGCAGGCCGAGTCACTGAAGCTTTCTTT,CASNGEAGRVTEAFF
NA,NA,TRBJ2-5,TRBV21-1,TGTGCCAGCAGCAAAGAATCAGATTTGTTGGAGACCCAGTACTTC,CASSKESDLLETQYF
TRBD1,NA,TRBJ1-2,TRBV28,TGTGCCAGCAGAACCCCCCTACAGGGGGTTTCAATCGGCTACACCTTC,CASRTPLQGVSIGYTF
NA,NA,TRBJ2-7,TRBV30,TGTGCCTGGGGGAAGGTAGCAGGGTTGCGTGAGCAGTACTTC,CAWGKVAGLREQYF